This passage covers 7 T cell receptor beta chains from one sample sequenced in a study of a mutant IDH1 vaccine in newly diagnosed glioma. Time point meaning: week 35, safety follow-up. Every vaccination contained 300 ug of the mutant IDH1 20-mer peptide and was paired with topical imiquimod. These receptors have no known antigen. The assay was immunoSEQ multiplex PCR, and TCRdb's table has in-frame clones only and misses some. The sample consists of 43,000 or so clones, over 80% of them appearing once. This specimen was PBMCs, taken from a glioma patient whose treatment included an IDH1 peptide vaccine. Receptors originate from a man aged 45-65 years with glioma.

The J gene is TRBJ2-2, the V gene TRBV6-5; D possibly corresponds to TRBD1 (6 bases). V lost 0 bases, J lost 2 bases, and 10 bases lay in between. This CDR3 spans 16 amino acids. CDR1 and CDR2 (germline): MNHEY, SVGAGI. The CDR3 spells CASSYSQGTNTGELFF. The CDR3 nucleotides read TGTGCCAGCAGTTACTCCCAGGGGACAAACACCGGGGAGCTGTTTTTT.

The V call is TRBV28, the J call TRBJ2-7, with 9 positions matching TRBD1. Looked up from germline, CDR1 is MDHEN and CDR2 is SYDVKM. The CDR3 is 16 residues long. V lost 5 bases and J lost 5; bases outside the gene matches: 13. Written as DNA, the CDR3 is TGTGCCAGCAGTCCACCTAAGGGACAGGGAGTCCACGAGCAGTACTTC. Protein: CASSPPKGQGVHEQYF.

V usage is TRBV2 and J usage is TRBJ2-7; no clear D gene. V lost 1 base to trimming and J lost 3 bases, with 13 bases between them. The CDR3 sequence is 15 residues long. Germline V gene sequence: CDR1 SNHLY, CDR2 FYNNEI. As DNA, the CDR3 is TGTGCCAGCAGTGAAGGGACCCCTGGGGTCTACGAGCAGTACTTC. Protein sequence: CASSEGTPGVYEQYF.

This clone was counted once. The chain joins TRBV29-1 to TRBJ2-7; TRBD1 matches at 8 bases. V lost 4 bases to trimming and J lost 5 bases; unmatched junction nucleotides: 4. CDR1 and CDR2 from the germline V gene are SQVTM and ANQGSEA. This CDR3 is 12 amino acids long. The CDR3 sequence is CSVAGGGDEQYF. In DNA, the CDR3 is TGCAGCGTTGCAGGGGGCGGCGACGAGCAGTACTTC.

This chain connects TRBV4-2 to TRBJ2-3, with D unclear. Between the trimmed V and J ends, which lost 0 bases and 6 bases, there was a span of 13 bases. The CDR3 is made up of 15 amino acids. Germline CDR1 and CDR2: LGHNA and YNFKEQ. The CDR3 DNA follows: TGTGCCAGCAGCCAAGAAAGTGCCGGCTCGGATACGCAGTATTTT. It specifies CASSQESAGSDTQYF.

The chain has TRBV6-5 and TRBJ2-5; the match to TRBD1 covers 11 bases. The germline V gene has CDR1 MNHEY and CDR2 SVGAGI. The J segment lost 5 bases and the V segment lost 4 bases, leaving 3 bases of the junction unmatched. This CDR3 is 14 amino acids long. The CDR3 DNA reads TGTGCCAGCAGTTCCGGGACAGGGGGGGAGACCCAGTACTTC. Protein sequence: CASSSGTGGETQYF.

The V and J genes are TRBV2 and TRBJ1-4; D is ambiguous. The CDR3 has 14 amino acids. The V end was cut by 5 bases, the J end by 6 bases, with 13 bases between. Germline CDR1 SNHLY, CDR2 FYNNEI. CDR3 region: CASSTKGVDEKLFF. CDR3 bases: TGTGCCAGCAGTACCAAGGGTGTGGATGAAAAACTGTTTTTT.